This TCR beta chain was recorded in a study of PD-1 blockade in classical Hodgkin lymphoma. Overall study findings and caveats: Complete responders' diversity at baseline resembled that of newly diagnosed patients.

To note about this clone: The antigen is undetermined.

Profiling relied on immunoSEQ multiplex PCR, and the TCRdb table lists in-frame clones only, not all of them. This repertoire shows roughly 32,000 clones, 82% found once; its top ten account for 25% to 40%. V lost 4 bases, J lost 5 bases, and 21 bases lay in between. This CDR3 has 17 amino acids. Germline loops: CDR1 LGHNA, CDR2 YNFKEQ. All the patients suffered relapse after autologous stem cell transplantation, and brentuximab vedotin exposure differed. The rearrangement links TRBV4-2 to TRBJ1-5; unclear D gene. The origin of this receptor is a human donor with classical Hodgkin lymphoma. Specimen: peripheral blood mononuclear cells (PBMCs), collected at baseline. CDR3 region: CASSPRTTTQEDQPQHF. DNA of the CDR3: TGTGCCAGCAGCCCACGGACTACCACCCAAGAGGATCAGCCCCAGCATTTT.